The sequence of this TCR beta chain was determined in a study of CD8 T cells in Susac syndrome. With random hexamers, 0.5 to 1 ug RNA was reverse transcribed. TCRdb fed the immunoSEQ multiplex PCR reads into MiXCR, producing one record per CDR3 protein. Here the sample spans roughly 180,000 distinct CDR3 sequences, 85% to 95% being singletons. The clonotype originates from a human donor with Susac syndrome. Input material: CD4+ T cells from PBMCs.

The CDR3 protein is CAIKPGSNQPQHF. Here the CDR3 DNA reads TGTGCCATAAAACCGGGGAGCAATCAGCCCCAGCATTTT. V gene TRBV10-3 combines with J gene TRBJ1-5; D uncertain. The CDR3 length is 13 residues. The germline CDR1 and CDR2 sequences are ENHRY and SYGVKD. Trimming took off 9 bases at V and 1 base at J, with 10 bases between the two ends.